This is a list of T cell receptor beta chains from one sample in a study of radiation and T cells in renal cell carcinoma. Generated by immunoSEQ multiplex PCR, the TCRdb table keeps only in-frame clones and is missing some. This table has 140,000 or so clones, 75% to 90% appearing once. The sequences come from blood, collected from a patient whose treatment included radiotherapy and nephrectomy. The receptors here all came from a woman aged 45-59 years with renal cell carcinoma. Both conserved end residues are part of each CDR3. Each record gives: clone size, V gene, D gene, J gene, CDR3 DNA, CDR3 protein. A D gene is named only where the DNA matches it firmly. Clone size is stated in some rows and not others, as once, few, many or a class when expanded.

clone_size: few; v_call: TRBV28; d_call: -; j_call: TRBJ1-2; cdr3_nt: TGTGCCAGCAGTTCCCTCTATGGCTACACCTTC; cdr3_aa: CASSSLYGYTF
clone_size: -; v_call: TRBV10-1; d_call: TRBD2; j_call: TRBJ2-7; cdr3_nt: TGCGCCAGCAGCAGGACTAGCGCGTCCTACGAGCAGTACTTC; cdr3_aa: CASSRTSASYEQYF
clone_size: -; v_call: TRBV11-2; d_call: -; j_call: TRBJ2-1; cdr3_nt: TGTGCCAGCAGCCCGGCGGGTAATGAGCAGTTCTTC; cdr3_aa: CASSPAGNEQFF
clone_size: few; v_call: TRBV25-1; d_call: TRBD1; j_call: TRBJ1-1; cdr3_nt: TGTGCCAGCAGTGAACCCAGGGGGACTGAAGCTTTCTTT; cdr3_aa: CASSEPRGTEAFF
clone_size: -; v_call: TRBV7-2; d_call: -; j_call: TRBJ1-6; cdr3_nt: TGTGCCAGCAGCTCGGACCTACCCCTCCACTTT; cdr3_aa: CASSSDLPLHF
clone_size: -; v_call: TRBV7-2; d_call: -; j_call: TRBJ2-3; cdr3_nt: TGTGCCAGCAGCTTAGTGAGCTTTACAGATACGCAGTATTTT; cdr3_aa: CASSLVSFTDTQYF
clone_size: -; v_call: TRBV5-4; d_call: TRBD2; j_call: TRBJ2-5; cdr3_nt: TGTGCCAGCAGCACTCTCGGCGGGGGGGAGCGCGAGTACTTC; cdr3_aa: CASSTLGGGEREYF
clone_size: -; v_call: TRBV11-2; d_call: TRBD1; j_call: TRBJ1-4; cdr3_nt: TGTGCCAGCAGCTCCTCTTACAGGGGATATAATGAAAAACTGTTTTTT; cdr3_aa: CASSSSYRGYNEKLFF
clone_size: -; v_call: TRBV6-6; d_call: TRBD1; j_call: TRBJ1-5; cdr3_nt: TGTGCCAGCATCCCCGGGACAGACGCTCTGCCCCAGCATTTT; cdr3_aa: CASIPGTDALPQHF
clone_size: -; v_call: TRBV28; d_call: -; j_call: TRBJ2-7; cdr3_nt: TGTGCCAGCAGTTTTAGTCCGGGACCTTCCTACGAGCAGTACTTC; cdr3_aa: CASSFSPGPSYEQYF
clone_size: -; v_call: TRBV19; d_call: TRBD1; j_call: TRBJ1-5; cdr3_nt: TGTGCCAGTAGTGAGGGGGCTTTTCAGCCCCAGCATTTT; cdr3_aa: CASSEGAFQPQHF
clone_size: -; v_call: TRBV6-6; d_call: -; j_call: TRBJ2-1; cdr3_nt: TGTGCCAGCAGCTTAACGTCCTACAATGAGCAGTTCTTC; cdr3_aa: CASSLTSYNEQFF
clone_size: -; v_call: TRBV11-2; d_call: TRBD2; j_call: TRBJ2-7; cdr3_nt: TGTGCCAGCAGAATCGGGACTAGCAACGAGCAGTACTTC; cdr3_aa: CASRIGTSNEQYF
clone_size: -; v_call: TRBV15; d_call: -; j_call: TRBJ2-7; cdr3_nt: TGTGCCACCAGCAAAACCCGGGACATTTCCTACGAGCAGTACTTC; cdr3_aa: CATSKTRDISYEQYF
clone_size: -; v_call: TRBV7-3; d_call: -; j_call: TRBJ2-5; cdr3_nt: TGTGCCAGCAGCGTTGAGAGTGAAGAGACCCAGTACTTC; cdr3_aa: CASSVESEETQYF
clone_size: -; v_call: TRBV9; d_call: -; j_call: TRBJ2-3; cdr3_nt: TGTGCCAGCAGCGTAATTCAGGGGCGGGACACGCAGTATTTT; cdr3_aa: CASSVIQGRDTQYF
clone_size: -; v_call: TRBV6-6; d_call: TRBD2; j_call: TRBJ2-2; cdr3_nt: TGTGCCAGCATTCGCGGGGGGGCGGACACCGGGGAGCTGTTTTTT; cdr3_aa: CASIRGGADTGELFF
clone_size: -; v_call: TRBV7-2; d_call: TRBD1; j_call: TRBJ2-5; cdr3_nt: TGTGCCAGCAGCACGGGACAGGGGACAGAGACCCAGTACTTC; cdr3_aa: CASSTGQGTETQYF
clone_size: -; v_call: TRBV27; d_call: -; j_call: TRBJ1-2; cdr3_nt: TGTGCCAGCAGTTTTAGGCAGGGTCAGCGAAGTGGCTACACCTTC; cdr3_aa: CASSFRQGQRSGYTF
clone_size: once; v_call: TRBV15; d_call: -; j_call: TRBJ2-7; cdr3_nt: TGTGCCACCAGCAGAACCGGGACTGAGTACGAGCAGTACTTC; cdr3_aa: CATSRTGTEYEQYF
clone_size: -; v_call: TRBV29-1; d_call: -; j_call: TRBJ1-2; cdr3_nt: TGCAGCGCCTTCGGGACCCCTGGCTACACCTTC; cdr3_aa: CSAFGTPGYTF
clone_size: -; v_call: TRBV19; d_call: -; j_call: TRBJ1-1; cdr3_nt: TGTGCCAGTGGGAGGGGTTGGTTTTCTGAAGCTTTCTTT; cdr3_aa: CASGRGWFSEAFF
clone_size: -; v_call: TRBV5-1; d_call: TRBD1; j_call: TRBJ2-7; cdr3_nt: TGCGCCAGCAGCTCGGACAGGTACGAGCAGTACTTC; cdr3_aa: CASSSDRYEQYF
clone_size: once; v_call: TRBV9; d_call: -; j_call: TRBJ2-1; cdr3_nt: TGTGCCAGCAGCGGGTACAATGAGCAGTTCTTC; cdr3_aa: CASSGYNEQFF
clone_size: few; v_call: TRBV7-2; d_call: TRBD1; j_call: TRBJ2-5; cdr3_nt: TGTGCCAGCGGCCGCAGGGGGCCTGGTCGGGAGACCCAGTACTTC; cdr3_aa: CASGRRGPGRETQYF
clone_size: -; v_call: TRBV2; d_call: -; j_call: TRBJ1-1; cdr3_nt: TGTGCCAGCAGTGAATGGAACACTGAAGCTTTCTTT; cdr3_aa: CASSEWNTEAFF
clone_size: -; v_call: TRBV4-3; d_call: -; j_call: TRBJ1-2; cdr3_nt: TGCGCCAGCAGCCAAGATAACGGGCGCTTCCCTTATGGCTACACCTTC; cdr3_aa: CASSQDNGRFPYGYTF
clone_size: -; v_call: TRBV19; d_call: TRBD1; j_call: TRBJ2-6; cdr3_nt: TGTGCCAGTAGTATGAGGGGACAGGGCTATCGGCAAACGGTAAGGGCTGGGGCCAACGTCCTGACTTTC; cdr3_aa: CASSMRGQGYRQTVRAGANVLTF
clone_size: -; v_call: TRBV10-1; d_call: TRBD2; j_call: TRBJ2-2; cdr3_nt: TGCGCCAGCAGTGACCCAACTAGCGGGAGGATCACCGGGGAGCTGTTTTTT; cdr3_aa: CASSDPTSGRITGELFF
clone_size: -; v_call: TRBV29-1; d_call: -; j_call: TRBJ1-1; cdr3_nt: TGCAGCGTTCAATCCGGGACGGGAGGGATGGCGATCACTGAAGCTTTCTTT; cdr3_aa: CSVQSGTGGMAITEAFF
clone_size: -; v_call: TRBV27; d_call: -; j_call: TRBJ1-5; cdr3_nt: TGTGCCAGCAGGGTCAGGGGTTCGAATCAGCCCCAGCATTTT; cdr3_aa: CASRVRGSNQPQHF
clone_size: few; v_call: TRBV7-9; d_call: -; j_call: TRBJ1-6; cdr3_nt: TGTGCCAGCAGCTCCGGACTTAATTCACCCCTCCACTTT; cdr3_aa: CASSSGLNSPLHF
clone_size: -; v_call: TRBV11-2; d_call: TRBD2; j_call: TRBJ2-7; cdr3_nt: TGTGCCAGCAGCTCGATACCGGGACTAGCGGGTCTCGGCGAGCAGTACTTC; cdr3_aa: CASSSIPGLAGLGEQYF
clone_size: -; v_call: TRBV7-2; d_call: -; j_call: TRBJ2-3; cdr3_nt: TGTGCCAGCAGCTTAGTAGTAGTGACAGATACGCAGTATTTT; cdr3_aa: CASSLVVVTDTQYF
clone_size: -; v_call: TRBV5-1; d_call: -; j_call: TRBJ1-4; cdr3_nt: TGCGCCAGCAGCTTGAGTGCGGGGTACGGCGCGAAACTGTTTTTT; cdr3_aa: CASSLSAGYGAKLFF
clone_size: few; v_call: TRBV5-1; d_call: -; j_call: TRBJ1-1; cdr3_nt: TGCGCCAGCAGCTTGGAACGGAACACTGAAGCTTTCTTT; cdr3_aa: CASSLERNTEAFF
clone_size: -; v_call: TRBV5-1; d_call: TRBD2; j_call: TRBJ2-3; cdr3_nt: TGCGCCAGCAGCTTGCCTGGACTAGCGGGGCTTCGTAGCACAGATACGCAGTATTTT; cdr3_aa: CASSLPGLAGLRSTDTQYF
clone_size: -; v_call: TRBV6-5; d_call: -; j_call: TRBJ1-5; cdr3_nt: TGTGCCAGCAGCCGGAGCGGTCAGCCCCAGCATTTT; cdr3_aa: CASSRSGQPQHF
clone_size: many; v_call: TRBV7-8; d_call: -; j_call: TRBJ1-2; cdr3_nt: TGTGCCAGCAGCTTAGACTCTACAGGCGGCCCCTATGGCTACACCTTC; cdr3_aa: CASSLDSTGGPYGYTF
clone_size: -; v_call: TRBV4-2; d_call: TRBD2; j_call: TRBJ2-5; cdr3_nt: TGTGCCAGCAGCCCCAGCTTAGCGGGAGGGGAGACCCAGTACTTC; cdr3_aa: CASSPSLAGGETQYF
clone_size: -; v_call: TRBV18; d_call: -; j_call: TRBJ2-3; cdr3_nt: TGTGCCAGCTCACCACCTACAGGCACAGATACGCAGTATTTT; cdr3_aa: CASSPPTGTDTQYF
clone_size: -; v_call: TRBV9; d_call: TRBD2; j_call: TRBJ2-1; cdr3_nt: TGTGCCAGCAGCGTAGGTGGGACTAGCTACTCCAATGAGCAGTTCTTC; cdr3_aa: CASSVGGTSYSNEQFF
clone_size: once; v_call: TRBV5-5; d_call: TRBD1; j_call: TRBJ1-4; cdr3_nt: TGTGCCAGCAGCCCTTCCGGGACAGGGCTGGAAAAACTGTTTTTT; cdr3_aa: CASSPSGTGLEKLFF
clone_size: -; v_call: TRBV5-1; d_call: -; j_call: TRBJ2-3; cdr3_nt: TGCGCCAGCAGCATAACGGGGTATAACACAGATACGCAGTATTTT; cdr3_aa: CASSITGYNTDTQYF
clone_size: -; v_call: TRBV7-2; d_call: TRBD1; j_call: TRBJ1-2; cdr3_nt: TGTGCCAGCAGCTTAGCCACAGGGGGCTATGGCTACACCTTC; cdr3_aa: CASSLATGGYGYTF
clone_size: -; v_call: TRBV5-5; d_call: -; j_call: TRBJ2-7; cdr3_nt: TGTGCCAGCAGCTTGGGACAGGTCTTCTCCTACGAGCAGTACTTC; cdr3_aa: CASSLGQVFSYEQYF
clone_size: -; v_call: TRBV19; d_call: TRBD2; j_call: TRBJ2-2; cdr3_nt: TGTGCCAGTAGTATAGGTGGACTAGCGGCGAGCACCGGGGAGCTGTTTTTT; cdr3_aa: CASSIGGLAASTGELFF
clone_size: -; v_call: TRBV7-9; d_call: -; j_call: TRBJ1-5; cdr3_nt: TGTGCCAGCAGCGCGACAGGAAATCAGCCCCAGCATTTT; cdr3_aa: CASSATGNQPQHF
clone_size: -; v_call: TRBV7-2; d_call: -; j_call: TRBJ1-2; cdr3_nt: TGTGCCAGCAGTTCGGGCTCAATCTCTTCCGGCTACACCTTC; cdr3_aa: CASSSGSISSGYTF
clone_size: -; v_call: TRBV15; d_call: TRBD2; j_call: TRBJ2-1; cdr3_nt: TGTGCCACCAGCCGATCGGGAGGGCGGGGAAACGAGCAGTTCTTC; cdr3_aa: CATSRSGGRGNEQFF
clone_size: -; v_call: TRBV7-8; d_call: -; j_call: TRBJ1-5; cdr3_nt: TGTGCCAGCAGCTGGGGGGATCAGCCCCAGCATTTT; cdr3_aa: CASSWGDQPQHF
clone_size: -; v_call: TRBV29-1; d_call: TRBD1; j_call: TRBJ2-1; cdr3_nt: TGCAGCGTTCAGGACAGGGCTCGACTAGTCCATGAGCAGTTCTTC; cdr3_aa: CSVQDRARLVHEQFF
clone_size: -; v_call: TRBV9; d_call: TRBD1; j_call: TRBJ2-2; cdr3_nt: TGTGCCAGCAGCCCCAGGGGGCTGGGAACCGGGGAGCTGTTTTTT; cdr3_aa: CASSPRGLGTGELFF
clone_size: -; v_call: TRBV5-3; d_call: -; j_call: TRBJ1-1; cdr3_nt: TGTGCCAGAAGCTTTGCAGACGGAGTAATTACTGAAGCTTTCTTT; cdr3_aa: CARSFADGVITEAFF